These 32 T cell receptor beta chains were all obtained from the same sample, sequenced in a study of cytomegalovirus exposure and HLA in healthy donors. The primer mix had 60 Vbeta and 13 Jbeta primers. Clones were sequenced by immunoSEQ multiplex PCR, and TCRdb holds only the in-frame ones, with some missing. The data show roughly 80,000 clones, roughly four fifths seen once. Input material: PBMCs. These receptors were obtained from a woman in her thirties in good health and CMV-seronegative.

The V and J genes are TRBV7-3 and TRBJ2-3; 7 bases agree with TRBD2. The J segment lost 5 bases and the V segment lost 5 bases, leaving 7 bases of the junction unmatched. The V gene's germline CDR1 is SGHTA and CDR2 FQGTGA. The CDR3 runs to 14 residues. Here the CDR3 DNA reads TGTGCCAGCAGCCAGCAAAGCGGGGTAGATACGCAGTATTTT. It codes for CASSQQSGVDTQYF.

The chain recombines TRBV5-1 with TRBJ1-2; TRBD1 matches at 8 bases. Germline V gene data show CDR1 as SGHRS and CDR2 as YFSETQ. J was trimmed by 4 bases and V by 4 bases; bases with no gene match: 9. This CDR3 has 15 residues. The CDR3 nucleotides are TGCGCCAGCAGCAACGGACAGGGAGGTGGCTATGGCTACACCTTC. This sequence encodes CASSNGQGGGYGYTF.

This chain links TRBV15 with TRBJ1-1; the D gene is possibly TRBD1 (5 bases). The germline gives CDR1 LNHNV, CDR2 YYDKDF (reference sequence). The CDR3 runs to 14 residues. V lost 1 base to trimming and J lost 7 bases, with 13 bases between them. This CDR3 is CATSRGGAGNEAFF. The DNA of the CDR3 is TGTGCCACCAGCAGAGGCGGGGCAGGGAATGAAGCTTTCTTT.

V and J are TRBV5-1 and TRBJ2-7, with 9 bases matching TRBD2. Germline-derived CDR1 and CDR2 are SGHRS and YFSETQ. This CDR3 is 15 amino acids long. Trimming removed 0 bases from V and 7 bases from J; junction bases left unmatched: 8. The CDR3 DNA follows: TGCGCCAGCAGCTTGGGTCCAGCGGGAGGCGGGGAGCAGTACTTC. This sequence encodes CASSLGPAGGGEQYF.

This chain links TRBV28 with TRBJ2-2; no clear D. The length of the CDR3 is 14 residues. Germline assignment: CDR1 MDHEN and CDR2 SYDVKM. Trimming pared 5 bases from V and 4 bases from J, leaving 11 bases between. CDR3 nucleotide sequence: TGTGCCAGCAGTCCCCCACTGATCACCGGGGAGCTGTTTTTT. It yields the protein CASSPPLITGELFF.

The V and J genes are TRBV28 and TRBJ2-7; 8 nucleotides agree with TRBD1. This CDR3 is 16 amino acids long. CDR1 is MDHEN, CDR2 SYDVKM, per germline. The ends lost 5 bases at V and 4 bases at J; junction bases unmatched: 13. This chain's CDR3 is CASSGTGVSERYEQYF. In DNA form, the CDR3 reads TGTGCCAGCAGTGGGACAGGTGTAAGCGAGCGTTACGAGCAGTACTTC.

The chain employs TRBV27 and TRBJ1-2; unclear D gene. CDR1 and CDR2 from the germline V gene are MNHEY and SMNVEV (reference sequence). V was trimmed by 0 bases and J by 2 bases, leaving 7 bases between them. The CDR3 extends over 14 amino acids. CDR3 residues: CASSLSVRNYGYTF. The DNA of the CDR3 is TGTGCCAGCAGTTTATCGGTTAGAAACTATGGCTACACCTTC.

The rearrangement links TRBV2 to TRBJ2-1; D is unresolved. Per germline, CDR1 SNHLY and CDR2 FYNNEI. The ends were cut back, 8 bases at V and 10 bases at J, with 12 bases in the middle. The CDR3 has 11 amino acids. CDR3 loop: CASAEFREQFF. As DNA, the CDR3 is TGTGCCAGCGCGGAGTTTCGGGAGCAGTTCTTC. Looking up the rest from reference TRBV2 and TRBJ2-1 gives the full variable domain: EPEVTQTPSHQVTQMGQEVILRCVPISNHLYFYWYRQILGQKVEFLVSFYNNEISEKSEIFDDQFSVERPDGSNFTLKIRSTKLEDSAMYFCASAEFREQFFGPGTRLTVL.

The J gene is TRBJ2-5, the V gene TRBV30; TRBD1 might be the D (5 bases). CDR3 size: 12 residues. The V gene lost 2 bases and the J gene lost 4 bases, with 8 bases spanning the gap. The V gene's germline CDR1 is GTSNPN and CDR2 SVGIG (reference sequence). The CDR3 loop is CAWSWGRETQYF. Here the CDR3 DNA reads TGTGCCTGGAGTTGGGGCCGAGAGACCCAGTACTTC.

The chain carries TRBV11-3 and TRBJ2-2, with D perhaps matching TRBD1 (7 bases). This CDR3 is built from 16 residues. V gave up 5 bases and J gave up 4 bases, with 17 bases separating them. Germline values: CDR1 SGHNT, CDR2 YENEEA. The CDR3 spells CASSPQGGWSTGELFF. The CDR3 nucleotides read TGTGCCAGCAGCCCCCAGGGGGGCTGGAGCACCGGGGAGCTGTTTTTT.

CDR3 protein: CASSQSFFLDTTDTQYF. The CDR3 region has the DNA TGTGCCAGCAGCCAATCTTTTTTCTTGGACACCACAGATACGCAGTATTTT. This chain connects TRBV16 to TRBJ2-3; TRBD1 might be the D (5 bases). V was trimmed by 0 bases and J by 2 bases, leaving 15 bases between them. CDR1 and CDR2 (germline): KGHSY, FQNENV. The CDR3 length is 17 residues. Supplemented by reference TRBV16 and TRBJ2-3, the full variable domain reads GEEVAQTPKHLVRGEGQKAKLYCAPIKGHSYVFWYQQVLKNEFKFLISFQNENVFDETGMPKERFSAKCLPNSPCSLEIQATKLEDSAVYFCASSQSFFLDTTDTQYFGPGTRLTVL.

This rearrangement joins TRBV6-1 to TRBJ1-2, with TRBD1 matching over 9 bases. The junction had 3 bases not matched to a gene; V was cut back by 5 bases and J by 2 bases. Germline V gene sequence: CDR1 MNHNS, CDR2 SASEGT. The CDR3 is 14 residues long. The CDR3 DNA sequence: TGTGCCAGCAGTCCAACAGGGGGCAACTATGGCTACACCTTC. It yields the protein CASSPTGGNYGYTF.

This chain links TRBV5-1 with TRBJ1-2, with D possibly TRBD1 on 6 matching bases. Between the trimmed V and J ends, which lost 5 bases and 4 bases, there was a span of 27 bases. CDR3 length: 18 amino acids. Germline loops: CDR1 SGHRS, CDR2 YFSETQ. The CDR3 sequence: CASSFNLGTGSPGYGYTF. CDR3 in DNA: TGCGCCAGCAGTTTTAATTTAGGAACAGGGAGTCCCGGCTATGGCTACACCTTC.

V is TRBV9 and J is TRBJ2-3; 8 nucleotides match TRBD1. Trimming took 5 bases from V and 1 from J; bases not matched to a gene: 9. The CDR3 is 16 amino acids. From germline, CDR1 is SGDLS and CDR2 YYNGEE. DNA for the CDR3: TGTGCCAGCAGTACAGCAGGGGGCGAGGGCACAGATACGCAGTATTTT. As protein: CASSTAGGEGTDTQYF.

The rearrangement links TRBV7-9 to TRBJ2-3; tentatively, D is TRBD2 (6 bases). Germline values: CDR1 SEHNR, CDR2 FQNEAQ (reference sequence). The CDR3 is 16 amino acids. The V gene lost 7 bases and the J gene lost 0 bases, with 17 bases spanning the gap. In DNA form, the CDR3 reads TGTGCCAGCACCCTCGGGCGGGAATCTAGCACAGATACGCAGTATTTT. Translated, it gives CASTLGRESSTDTQYF.

The chain links TRBV7-2 to TRBJ1-3, with D unclear. V lost 3 bases to trimming and J lost 0 bases, with 6 bases between them. CDR3 length: 14 amino acids. CDR1 SGHTA and CDR2 FQGNSA come from the germline V gene. In DNA, the CDR3 is TGTGCCAGCAGCTTCTCCAGCTCTGGAAACACCATATATTTT. It is translated as CASSFSSSGNTIYF. Using reference TRBV7-2 and TRBJ1-3 for the parts outside the CDR3, the full variable domain is GAGVSQSPSNKVTEKGKDVELRCDPISGHTALYWYRQSLGQGLEFLIYFQGNSAPDKSGLPSDRFSAERTGGSVSTLTIQRTQQEDSAVYLCASSFSSSGNTIYFGEGSWLTVV.

This clone was found a few times. The chain is built from TRBV27 and TRBJ2-1; D gene uncertain. Per germline, CDR1 MNHEY and CDR2 SMNVEV (reference sequence). This CDR3 contains 14 residues. With 6 bases removed from V and 10 bases from J, the gap between germline ends came to 19 bases. The DNA of the CDR3 is TGTGCCAGCAGCCGATTAGCTCCCGTCGACGAGCAGTTCTTC. It is translated as CASSRLAPVDEQFF.

Only one count was recorded for this clone. The rearrangement links TRBV5-1 to TRBJ1-1, with D possibly matching TRBD1 (5 bases). The CDR3 has 16 amino acids. Trimming pared 4 bases from V and 0 bases from J, leaving 16 bases between. Per germline, CDR1 SGHRS and CDR2 YFSETQ. The CDR3 reads CASSRGTDPMNTEAFF. CDR3 DNA: TGCGCCAGCAGCCGCGGGACCGACCCGATGAACACTGAAGCTTTCTTT.

The V call is TRBV13, the J call TRBJ1-1; TRBD1 might be the D (6 bases). Germline CDR1 and CDR2: PRHDT and FYEKMQ (reference sequence). V gave up 5 bases and J gave up 6 bases, with 19 bases separating them. The CDR3 length is 15 residues. The CDR3: CASSPRPGGLAEAFF. As DNA, the CDR3 is TGTGCCAGCAGCCCCAGACCTGGGGGCTTGGCTGAAGCTTTCTTT.

The CDR3 protein is CASSLWGLGGSTEAFF. Written as DNA, the CDR3 is TGTGCCAGCAGTTTATGGGGATTGGGAGGGAGCACTGAAGCTTTCTTT. The J gene is TRBJ1-1, the V gene TRBV28; D not certain. Trimming removed 0 bases at V and 4 bases at J, with 15 bases between. The CDR3 is 16 residues long. Germline-derived CDR1 and CDR2 are MDHEN and SYDVKM.

J is TRBJ2-5 and V is TRBV9, with TRBD1 matching 7 bases. Trimming removed 0 bases from V and 3 bases from J; junction bases left unmatched: 2. The CDR3 is 14 residues long. CDR1 is SGDLS, CDR2 YYNGEE, per germline. DNA for the CDR3: TGTGCCAGCAGCGTAGGACAGGGAAAAGAGACCCAGTACTTC. It specifies CASSVGQGKETQYF.

This clone was counted only a few times. The chain carries TRBV2 and TRBJ2-1; a weak D match, TRBD1 (6 bases). The CDR3 runs to 15 residues. V was pared by 6 bases and J by 0 bases, with 12 bases between. CDR1 is SNHLY, CDR2 FYNNEI, per germline. CDR3 loop: CASRIGQISYNEQFF. CDR3 nucleotide sequence: TGTGCCAGCAGGATAGGACAGATCTCCTACAATGAGCAGTTCTTC.

This chain uses TRBV30 with TRBJ2-1; 7 bases line up with TRBD2. This CDR3 region has 14 residues. Per the germline V gene, CDR1 is GTSNPN and CDR2 is SVGIG (reference sequence). With V trimmed by 3 bases and J by 3 bases, 5 bases remained unmatched. CDR3 in amino acids: CAWSLAVNYNEQFF. CDR3 nucleotide sequence: TGTGCCTGGAGCCTAGCGGTTAACTACAATGAGCAGTTCTTC. Together with reference TRBV30 and TRBJ2-1, the CDR3 gives the full variable domain: SQTIHQWPATLVQPVGSPLSLECTVEGTSNPNLYWYRQAAGRGLQLLFYSVGIGQISSEVPQNLSASRPQDRQFILSSKKLLLSDSGFYLCAWSLAVNYNEQFFGPGTRLTVL.

The chain recombines TRBV5-1 with TRBJ1-3; 10 nucleotides align to TRBD1. Trimming cost V 4 bases and J 1 base; bases outside gene matches: 2. Germline CDR1 SGHRS, CDR2 YFSETQ. This CDR3 comprises 15 residues. The CDR3 loop is CASSPGQGSGNTIYF. The CDR3 nucleotides read TGCGCCAGCAGCCCGGGACAGGGGTCTGGAAACACCATATATTTT.

The J gene is TRBJ2-2, the V gene TRBV5-8; 12 bases are a match to TRBD1. V dropped 6 bases and J dropped 4; count of bases not matched to a gene: 7. In germline, CDR1 is SGHTS, CDR2 YDEGEE. The CDR3 contains 16 residues. The CDR3 nucleotides are TGTGCCAGCACCCCGTCGGGACAGGGGGCCACCGGGGAGCTGTTTTTT. Its protein is CASTPSGQGATGELFF.

This clone was recorded a few times. V usage is TRBV5-1 and J usage is TRBJ1-1, with TRBD1 matching 7 bases. J was trimmed by 0 bases and V by 2 bases; bases with no gene match: 4. The CDR3 runs 15 residues. Germline V gives CDR1 SGHRS, CDR2 YFSETQ. CDR3 coding DNA: TGCGCCAGCAGCTTTGCAGGGGGAATGAACACTGAAGCTTTCTTT. Encoded protein: CASSFAGGMNTEAFF.

J is TRBJ2-1 and V is TRBV4-3; D perhaps matches TRBD2 (6 bases). The V end lost 1 base, the J end lost 9 bases, and 19 bases lay between the germline ends. The CDR3 extends over 16 amino acids. CDR1 and CDR2 from the germline V gene are LGHNA and YSLEER. CDR3 DNA sequence: TGCGCCAGCAGCCAAGGAGCGGGCGGGGTGGGCGCTGAGCAGTTCTTC. Amino acid sequence: CASSQGAGGVGAEQFF.

This clone is a singleton in its sample. V is TRBV7-9 and J is TRBJ1-2, with 12 bases fitting TRBD1. The germline V gene has CDR1 SEHNR and CDR2 FQNEAQ (reference sequence). The CDR3 consists of 14 residues. V was clipped by 3 bases and J by 7 bases; unmatched bases: 3. This CDR3 reads CASSFGTGGGGYTF. The CDR3 DNA reads TGTGCCAGCAGCTTCGGGACAGGGGGCGGTGGCTACACCTTC.

The V call is TRBV4-3, the J call TRBJ2-7; TRBD2 aligns across 7 bases. This CDR3 spans 16 amino acids. Trimming at V came to 4 bases and at J to 5 bases, leaving 14 bases not matched to a gene. From germline, CDR1 is LGHNA and CDR2 YSLEER. The CDR3 DNA is TGCGCCAGCAGCCTCTTCCCCGAGACTAGCTATGACGAGCAGTACTTC. Its protein product is CASSLFPETSYDEQYF.

The chain couples TRBV19 to TRBJ1-4; unclear D gene. The ends were cut back, 6 bases at V and 8 bases at J, with 10 bases in the middle. The CDR3 has 12 amino acids. CDR1 and CDR2 from the germline V gene are LNHDA and SQIVND (reference sequence). CDR3 amino acids: CASRILGEKLFF. The CDR3 DNA sequence: TGTGCCAGTAGGATTCTCGGGGAAAAACTGTTTTTT.

The chain employs TRBV10-1 and TRBJ2-3, with TRBD2 as a possible D gene (6 bases). CDR1 is WNHNN, CDR2 SYGVQD, per germline (reference sequence). The CDR3 has 15 amino acids. The V and J ends lost 4 bases and 1 base respectively, with 12 bases between them. CDR3 amino acids: CASSGGDLGTDTQYF. The CDR3 coding sequence is TGCGCCAGCAGTGGGGGGGACCTCGGCACAGATACGCAGTATTTT.

V usage is TRBV7-9 and J usage is TRBJ1-2; D may be TRBD1 (6 bases). Trimming took 4 bases from V and 8 from J, leaving 17 bases between them. The CDR3 is 14 amino acids. Germline lookup yields CDR1 SEHNR and CDR2 FQNEAQ (reference sequence). CDR3: CASSYNSGVLGYTF. The CDR3 nucleotides read TGTGCCAGCAGCTATAATTCAGGGGTTTTGGGCTACACCTTC.